The sequence of this T cell receptor (beta chain) was determined in a study of regulatory dendritic cells for organ transplantation. As for the study in general: Regulatory dendritic cells were monocyte-derived, receiving vitamin D3 on days 0 and 4 and IL-10 on day 4.

This clone came up once. What it binds is unknown. CDR1 is KGHSH, CDR2 LQKENI, per germline. The CDR3 is 14 amino acids. Between the trimmed V and J ends, which lost 6 bases and 2 bases, there was a span of 13 bases. Sorted T cells were CFSE-labeled and cultured approximately five days with allogeneic regulatory or mature dendritic cells at 1:10. Naive CD45RA+ and memory CD45RO+ CD4+ or CD8+ T cells were FACS-sorted. Data came from immunoSEQ multiplex PCR; TCRdb stores just in-frame clones and leaves some out. The sample includes several thousand clones, approximately 67% of them seen just once. The origin of this receptor is a human donor in good health. The specimen sequenced was memory CD4+ T cells from blood cultured with dendritic cells. The subset is: CD45RO+ memory T cells. V is TRBV18 and J is TRBJ1-1, with D possibly matching TRBD1 (5 bases). The CDR3 sequence: CASSQGPGNTEAFF. The CDR3 DNA follows: TGTGCCAGCTCCCAGGGCCCGGGCAACACTGAAGCTTTCTTT.